The rows below give T cell receptor beta chains drawn from one sample of a study of blood T cell repertoires in COVID-19. Using immunoSEQ multiplex PCR, the repertoire was profiled, and TCRdb retains in-frame clones only, with some absent. The sample carries roughly 70,000 clones, about 70% recorded once. Sequenced: peripheral blood. These TCRs come from a man in his 60s with acute or convalescent COVID-19. Each CDR3 is given with its conserved first and last residue. A D gene is named only where the DNA matches it firmly. Clone size is given for some rows only: seen once, a few or many times, or a class if the clone is expanded.

TRBJ2-3,TRBV30,.,once,TGTGCCTGGAGTCCCCCCAGAGATACGCAGTATTTT,CAWSPPRDTQYF
TRBJ1-2,TRBV5-4,TRBD1,.,TGTGCCAGCAGCTTGGTAACAGGGGGAGAGGGCTACACCTTC,CASSLVTGGEGYTF
TRBJ1-3,TRBV11-2,.,few,TGTGCCAGCAGCTCAGGCACTGGAAACACCATATATTTT,CASSSGTGNTIYF
TRBJ2-1,TRBV24-1,.,once,TGTGCCACCAGTGATCGGATCAGGGATGAGCAGTTCTTC,CATSDRIRDEQFF
TRBJ2-2,TRBV11-3,TRBD2,few,TGTGCCAGCAGCTCGGGGGGGACCCTCACCGGGGAGCTGTTTTTT,CASSSGGTLTGELFF
TRBJ2-7,TRBV3-1/TRBV3-2,TRBD2,.,TGTGCCAGCAGCCCCGGGACTAGCTCCTACGAGCAGTACTTC,CASSPGTSSYEQYF
TRBJ2-1,TRBV6-1,TRBD2,.,TGTGCCAGCAGTGAAAGGGGACTAGCGGGAGGGGGGGATGAGCAGTTCTTC,CASSERGLAGGGDEQFF
TRBJ2-4,TRBV19,TRBD2,.,TGTGCCAGTAGTCCGAGGACTAGTCTCTCCTTAGCCAAAAACATTCAGTACTTC,CASSPRTSLSLAKNIQYF
TRBJ2-1,TRBV25-1,.,.,TGTGCCAGCACCACCTCAGGGGAACAGATTGAGCAGTTCTTC,CASTTSGEQIEQFF
TRBJ1-5,TRBV5-6,TRBD1,.,TGTGCCAGCAGCTTAGGCAGGGGGGTTGAGCCCCAGCATTTT,CASSLGRGVEPQHF
TRBJ2-7,TRBV5-4,TRBD1,.,TGTGCCAGCAGCTTGCCGGGACAGGGCAGCTCCTACGAGCAGTACTTC,CASSLPGQGSSYEQYF
TRBJ2-1,TRBV19,TRBD2,few,TGTGCCAGTAGTCCCCGACTAGCGGGAGGGAAGGTGGTCGTGGATGAGCAGTTCTTC,CASSPRLAGGKVVVDEQFF
TRBJ2-5,TRBV3-1/TRBV3-2,TRBD2,.,TGTGCCAGCAGCCAAGATAGAGGCCTAGCGGGAGGGGCGCGGCCCCAGTACTTC,CASSQDRGLAGGARPQYF
TRBJ2-3,TRBV5-1,TRBD2,.,TGCGCCAGCAGCTTGGGGGCTAGCGGGAGTGAGACAGATACGCAGTATTTT,CASSLGASGSETDTQYF
TRBJ1-4,TRBV12-5,.,once,TGTGCTAGTGGTTTGATCCCGGATGGACAGTCAACTAATGAAAAACTGTTTTTT,CASGLIPDGQSTNEKLFF
TRBJ2-2,TRBV9,.,.,TGTGCCAGCAGTCGGTCAGGGACCGGGGAGCTGTTTTTT,CASSRSGTGELFF
TRBJ2-3,TRBV27,TRBD2,.,TGTGCCAGCAGTTTGAGGTTAGCGGGGGTCACAGATACGCAGTATTTT,CASSLRLAGVTDTQYF
TRBJ2-7,TRBV12-5,TRBD2,.,TGTGCTAGTGGTCCACCCCGGGGGAGGGCCGACGAGCAGTACTTC,CASGPPRGRADEQYF
TRBJ1-5,TRBV10-3,.,.,TGTGCCATCAGTTCGCCGGATCAGCCCCAGCATTTT,CAISSPDQPQHF
TRBJ1-3,TRBV7-9,.,few,TGTGCCAGCAGCTTAGAGGGAGGAGGAAACACCATATATTTT,CASSLEGGGNTIYF
TRBJ1-6,TRBV18,TRBD1,.,TGTGCCAGCTCACTGGACAGGTCCTCGTCCTATAATTCACCCCTCCACTTT,CASSLDRSSSYNSPLHF
TRBJ2-1,TRBV19,.,.,TGTGCCAGTAGTCCCAGGGCTAACAATGAGCAGTTCTTC,CASSPRANNEQFF
TRBJ1-2,TRBV5-1,TRBD1,.,TGCGCCAGCAGCGTAACCACAGGGGACGATGGCTACACCTTC,CASSVTTGDDGYTF
TRBJ1-5,TRBV6-1,TRBD1,.,TGTGCCAGCATTATGGGACAGGGGTCATGGCAGCCCCAGCATTTT,CASIMGQGSWQPQHF
TRBJ1-4,TRBV19,.,.,TGTGCCAGTAGTCCCTGGGAGGGTGAAAAACTGTTTTTT,CASSPWEGEKLFF
TRBJ1-4,TRBV7-9,TRBD1,.,TGTGCCAGCAGCTTGGTACAGGGGTTAGGTGAAAAACTGTTTTTT,CASSLVQGLGEKLFF
TRBJ2-2,TRBV5-1,.,.,TGCGCCAGCAGCACCTCAACAGCGAACACCGGGGAGCTGTTTTTT,CASSTSTANTGELFF
TRBJ2-3,TRBV19,TRBD1,.,TGTGCCAGTAGTGTTACAGGGGGCACAGATACGCAGTATTTT,CASSVTGGTDTQYF
TRBJ2-6,TRBV21-1,.,.,TGTGCCAGCAGCGGGAAAGGACAGGGGGCCTCTGGGGCCAACGTCCTGACTTTC,CASSGKGQGASGANVLTF
TRBJ2-2,TRBV19,.,few,TGTGCCAGTAGTAAGGAGCTCTCAAACACCGGGGAGCTGTTTTTT,CASSKELSNTGELFF
TRBJ1-5,TRBV7-2,.,.,TGTGCCAGCAGCTTAAGAGTCGGGAATCAGCCCCAGCATTTT,CASSLRVGNQPQHF
TRBJ2-2,TRBV7-3,TRBD2,.,TGTGCCAGCAGCTTTGACGGGGGGGCCAACACCGGGGAGCTGTTTTTT,CASSFDGGANTGELFF
TRBJ2-3,TRBV11-3,TRBD2,few,TGTGCCAGCAGCTTATCGAGCGGGGTCACAGATACGCAGTATTTT,CASSLSSGVTDTQYF
TRBJ1-5,TRBV30,.,.,TGTGCCTGGAGTGTACTGGGCTCGACCCAGCATTTT,CAWSVLGSTQHF
TRBJ1-5,TRBV28,TRBD1,.,TGTGCCAGCAGTTTATCGCGACAGGGGGCAGGTCAGCCCCAGCATTTT,CASSLSRQGAGQPQHF
TRBJ2-1,TRBV2,TRBD2,.,TGTGCCAGCAGTGAAAATGGGGGGGATGAGCAGTTCTTC,CASSENGGDEQFF
TRBJ1-2,TRBV2,.,few,TGTGCCAGCAGGACACAGGGTTGGAGTCGCTACACCTTC,CASRTQGWSRYTF
TRBJ2-3,TRBV4-2,.,.,TGTGCCAGCAGCCAAGACCTATCCTCCGGCACAGATACGCAGTATTTT,CASSQDLSSGTDTQYF
TRBJ2-6,TRBV9,.,.,TGTGCCAGCATGGCAGGAGGGTTATCTGGGGCCAACGTCCTGACTTTC,CASMAGGLSGANVLTF
TRBJ1-3,TRBV9,.,.,TGTGCCAGCAGCGTAGGGGGAGGGGGAAGAGCTTTCTCTGGAAACACCATATATTTT,CASSVGGGGRAFSGNTIYF
TRBJ2-5,TRBV10-3,.,once,TGTGCCACAAAGAGACGTTCCGGAGGGGAAGAGACCCAGTACTTC,CATKRRSGGEETQYF
TRBJ2-2,TRBV10-2,.,.,TGCGCCAGCAGTGAAACATCAGGGCGGGGCAACACCGGGGAGCTGTTTTTT,CASSETSGRGNTGELFF
TRBJ1-5,TRBV10-2,.,.,TGCGCCAGCATAACGGAAAAGGACAGAAGCAATCAGCCCCAGCATTTT,CASITEKDRSNQPQHF
TRBJ2-5,TRBV6-6,TRBD2,.,TGTGCCAGCCGAGCGGGAGTGGAGACCCAGTACTTC,CASRAGVETQYF
TRBJ1-1,TRBV18,.,few,TGTGCCAGCTCACCGAGACAGGCGAACACTGAAGCTTTCTTT,CASSPRQANTEAFF
TRBJ2-1,TRBV3-1/TRBV3-2,.,.,TGTGCCAGCAGCCGTGGCGGAGTTGGGGGGGCCTTGGACAATGAGCAGTTCTTC,CASSRGGVGGALDNEQFF
TRBJ2-2,TRBV12-2,.,few,TGTGCAAGTCGCCTCAATGGGGGGGAGACACCGGACGGGGAGCTGTTTTTT,CASRLNGGETPDGELFF
TRBJ2-7,TRBV5-1,.,.,TGCGCCAGCAGCCCATGGAGTGGCGGGGATCTCTACGAGCAGTACTTC,CASSPWSGGDLYEQYF
TRBJ2-1,TRBV15,.,.,TGTGCCACCAGCAGAGATGGGCAGGAGGGGAATGAGCAGTTCTTC,CATSRDGQEGNEQFF
TRBJ2-7,TRBV14,TRBD2,.,TGTGCCAGCAGCCCAGATTTAAGCGGGAAGACTTACGAGCAGTACTTC,CASSPDLSGKTYEQYF
TRBJ2-3,TRBV11-2,.,.,TGTGCCAGCAGCTTATGGTACAGGAGCACAGATACGCAGTATTTT,CASSLWYRSTDTQYF
TRBJ2-2,TRBV9,.,.,TGTGCCAACAGCGTAGGCGGATTGGCGAACACCGGGGAGCTGTTTTTT,CANSVGGLANTGELFF
TRBJ2-6,TRBV7-2,.,once,TGTGCCAGCAGCCAAACCGGACAGTTCAGCTCTGGGGCCAACGTCCTGACTTTC,CASSQTGQFSSGANVLTF